Listed below are T cell receptor beta chains from one sample, sequenced in a study of early T cells in non-severe SARS-CoV-2 infection. MiXCR, applied by TCRdb to the 5' RACE reads, yields one record per CDR3 protein. The sample gives about 35,000 distinct CDR3 sequences, approximately 5.9% of which show up once; around 5.8% is in the top ten. The sequenced sample was whole blood, obtained at baseline. Every receptor here comes from an adult who was a healthcare worker with PCR-confirmed SARS-CoV-2 infection or an uninfected control (not recorded which). The CDR3 runs from the conserved cysteine through the conserved F or W. The order of the fields is J gene, D gene, clone size, V gene, CDR3 DNA, CDR3 protein. D genes are given only for firm matches. Size values are once, few and many counts, or a class for expanded clones, and some rows have none.

J: TRBJ2-5
D: .
size: many
V: TRBV7-9
DNA: TGTGCCAGCAGCTTAGGGCCGGGAAGAAAAGAGACCCAGTACTTC
CDR3: CASSLGPGRKETQYF

J: TRBJ1-1
D: TRBD1
size: many
V: TRBV25-1
DNA: TGTGCCAGCAGTGGAGGGGGCGGAATGAACACTGAAGCTTTCTTT
CDR3: CASSGGGGMNTEAFF

J: TRBJ2-1
D: .
size: many
V: TRBV29-1
DNA: TGCAGCGTGGCACCTGTGACAGGATACTCCTACAATGAGCAGTTCTTC
CDR3: CSVAPVTGYSYNEQFF

J: TRBJ2-3
D: TRBD2
size: many
V: TRBV7-9
DNA: TGTGCCAGCAGCTTAGACGTTTGGGGGGGAACGGGCAAGACGCAGTATTTT
CDR3: CASSLDVWGGTGKTQYF

J: TRBJ2-5
D: .
size: medium-sized
V: TRBV14
DNA: TGTGCCAGCAGCCAGGGGCATGATGATCGAGAGACCCAGTACTTC
CDR3: CASSQGHDDRETQYF

J: TRBJ2-7
D: .
size: many
V: TRBV5-4
DNA: TGTGCCAGCAGCTTGCTTAGAAGTCCCCCTTACGAGCAGTACTTC
CDR3: CASSLLRSPPYEQYF

J: TRBJ1-4
D: TRBD1
size: many
V: TRBV5-1
DNA: TGCGCCAGCAGCTTGGACGGGACAGGGGTTGGAAAACTGTTTTTT
CDR3: CASSLDGTGVGKLFF

J: TRBJ2-1
D: TRBD2
size: few
V: TRBV11-2
DNA: TGTGCCAGCAGCTTAGGAGCGGGAGCACGCTACAATGAGCAGTTCTTC
CDR3: CASSLGAGARYNEQFF

J: TRBJ2-1
D: TRBD2
size: medium-sized
V: TRBV15
DNA: TGTGCCACCAGCAGAGCCGGGGACTACGTCTCTGGGTCCTACAATGAGCAGTTCTTC
CDR3: CATSRAGDYVSGSYNEQFF

J: TRBJ2-3
D: TRBD2
size: many
V: TRBV2
DNA: TGTGCCAGCAGCACCCTATTGGGACTAGCGGACGGGGCAGATACGCAGTATTTT
CDR3: CASSTLLGLADGADTQYF

J: TRBJ2-3
D: .
size: .
V: TRBV4-1
DNA: TGCGCCAGCAGCCAAGAACCAGCGGGCCCTAGCACAGATACGCAGTATTTT
CDR3: CASSQEPAGPSTDTQYF

J: TRBJ2-7
D: TRBD2
size: many
V: TRBV20-1
DNA: TGCAGTGCTAGATTCTCCGGGACTAGCGGGAGGGCCTCCCTACGCGAGCAGTACTTC
CDR3: CSARFSGTSGRASLREQYF

J: TRBJ1-5
D: .
size: .
V: TRBV20-1
DNA: TGCAGTGCCCGACCGTATAGCAATCAGCCCCAGCATTTT
CDR3: CSARPYSNQPQHF

J: TRBJ2-3
D: .
size: many
V: TRBV21-1
DNA: TGTGCCAGCAGCAAGTTAAGGACAGTTCCTAGCACAGATACGCAGTATTTT
CDR3: CASSKLRTVPSTDTQYF

J: TRBJ2-3
D: TRBD2
size: few
V: TRBV24-1
DNA: TGTGCCACCAGTGATGCGACTAGCCCAGACACAGATACGCAGTATTTT
CDR3: CATSDATSPDTDTQYF

J: TRBJ2-7
D: .
size: many
V: TRBV20-1
DNA: TGCAGTGCTAGTGTTAGCGGAGACTACGAGCAGTACTTC
CDR3: CSASVSGDYEQYF

J: TRBJ2-2
D: .
size: once
V: TRBV2
DNA: TGTGCCAGCAGTGAAGCGAACACCGGGGAGCTGTTTTTT
CDR3: CASSEANTGELFF

J: TRBJ1-3
D: .
size: many
V: TRBV19
DNA: TGTGCCAGTACCGATAGGGCCAGGGCTGGAAACACCATATATTTT
CDR3: CASTDRARAGNTIYF

J: TRBJ1-2
D: .
size: many
V: TRBV12-3/TRBV12-4
DNA: TGTGCCAGCAGTTTAGAATTCGGAGGTAACTATGGCTACACCTTC
CDR3: CASSLEFGGNYGYTF

J: TRBJ2-2
D: .
size: .
V: TRBV7-3
DNA: TGTGCCAGCGCTCTGTCCACGGGGCCCGGGGAGCTGTTTTTT
CDR3: CASALSTGPGELFF

J: TRBJ2-2
D: .
size: many
V: TRBV19
DNA: TGTGCCAGTAGTGGTCCAGGGTATGGCACCGGGGAGCTGTTTTTT
CDR3: CASSGPGYGTGELFF

J: TRBJ2-5
D: .
size: .
V: TRBV3-1
DNA: TGTGCCAGCAGCCATCTCTCAGTTCAAGAGACCCAGTACTTC
CDR3: CASSHLSVQETQYF

J: TRBJ2-7
D: .
size: .
V: TRBV20-1
DNA: TGCAGTGCTAGACCTCAGCCGGCACAGGCCCACTCCTACGAGCAGTACTTC
CDR3: CSARPQPAQAHSYEQYF

J: TRBJ2-5
D: .
size: many
V: TRBV20-1
DNA: TGCAGTGCTAGAGATACTGGGGGGCCCCGGTCCCAGTACTTC
CDR3: CSARDTGGPRSQYF

J: TRBJ2-1
D: TRBD1
size: many
V: TRBV19
DNA: TGTGCCAGTAGTATAGATCAGGGGGCCTACAATGAGCAGTTCTTC
CDR3: CASSIDQGAYNEQFF

J: TRBJ2-1
D: TRBD1
size: .
V: TRBV4-1
DNA: TGCGCCAGCAGCCAGCGACAGGGGCCTTCATACAATGAGCAGTTCTTC
CDR3: CASSQRQGPSYNEQFF

J: TRBJ2-1
D: .
size: many
V: TRBV5-1
DNA: TGCGCCAGCAGATCCCCGACTAGCTCCTACAATGAGCAGTTCTTC
CDR3: CASRSPTSSYNEQFF

J: TRBJ2-3
D: TRBD2
size: medium-sized
V: TRBV15
DNA: TGTGCCACCAGCAGGGCAAGAGGGAGGGAGTGGCTGGGGGGCACAGATACGCAGTATTTT
CDR3: CATSRARGREWLGGTDTQYF

J: TRBJ1-1
D: .
size: many
V: TRBV29-1
DNA: TGCAGCGTTGTAGTGGTGACTGAAGCTTTCTTT
CDR3: CSVVVVTEAFF

J: TRBJ2-7
D: .
size: many
V: TRBV4-1
DNA: TGCGCCAGCAGCCAAGATTGGGGGAGTGCCTCCGAGCAGTACTTC
CDR3: CASSQDWGSASEQYF

J: TRBJ2-3
D: .
size: .
V: TRBV15
DNA: TGTGCCACCAGCAGTCCCACCCCTCTAGTGGGCACAGATACGCAGTATTTT
CDR3: CATSSPTPLVGTDTQYF

J: TRBJ2-3
D: .
size: many
V: TRBV10-2
DNA: TGCGCCAGCAGTGATGAAGGTTACACAGATACGCAGTATTTT
CDR3: CASSDEGYTDTQYF

J: TRBJ1-6
D: .
size: many
V: TRBV14
DNA: TGTGCCAGCAGCCAAGACATGGGAATTTCACCCCTCCACTTT
CDR3: CASSQDMGISPLHF